This T cell receptor (beta chain) is from a study of identifying expanded T cells in peripheral blood. Study findings and constraints: Clone count variance between roughly two-week samples rose with total template count.

The CDR3 contains 11 residues. Germline V gene lookup returns CDR1 SQVTM and CDR2 ANQGSEA. Trimming took 6 bases from V and 4 from J, leaving 8 bases between them. To note about this clone: Its antigen is unknown.

Clones were sequenced by immunoSEQ multiplex PCR, and TCRdb holds only the in-frame ones, with some missing. Of about 91,000 clones listed, roughly 90% are singletons. No infections or other immune events were documented during collection. The gene calls are TRBV29-1 and TRBJ2-3; D is possibly TRBD1 (5 bases). The receptor comes from a person between 18 and 69 years old in good health. The sample was blood. Written as DNA, the CDR3 is TGCAGCGTAACAGGAGCAGATACGCAGTATTTT. This codes for CSVTGADTQYF.